Presented here are 22 T cell receptor beta chains from one specimen sequenced in a study of tumor-infiltrating lymphocytes in primary liver carcinoma. TCR beta cDNA was reverse-transcribed from about 550 ng of total RNA. The reaction used a constant-region primer and ProtoScript II reverse transcriptase. Generation of the TCR beta libraries relied on three nested multiplex PCR rounds using slightly modified ARM-PCR. Amplification in the first two PCR rounds was performed using TRBV1-TRBV30 forward primers and a C-beta reverse primer for 10 cycles each. TCRdb fed the multiplex PCR reads into MiXCR, producing one record per CDR3 protein. The sample yields about 26,000 distinct CDR3 sequences, over 60% seen once. From unsorted bulk tissue weighing about 20-33 mg, DNA and RNA were co-extracted. The material sequenced was liver tumor tissue from sampling region 3. This sample's subset: tumor region T3, left-lateral pole. Receptors originate from a man in his forties or fifties with primary liver carcinoma and hepatitis B virus infection.

As regards this clonotype: An end of the junction differs from the germline gene, which may be a read error. In nucleotides, the CDR3 is TGTGCCAGCAGCCTGCTCGGTAACAACGACAATGAGCAGTTCTTC. Amino acid sequence: CASSLLGNNDNEQFF. The genes are TRBV4-1 and TRBJ2-1; no reliable D call. Germline CDR1 and CDR2: MGHRA and YSYEKL. This CDR3 has 15 residues.

On this clonotype: In this CDR3 the conserved last residue, phenylalanine or tryptophan, is missing, so a read error is likely. The DNA is left out, because the CDR3 cannot be placed on it with certainty; the CDR3 is given as TCRdb lists it. The chain combines TRBV14 with TRBJ1-1. The CDR3 region is 14 residues in length, termini included. Germline V CDR1 and CDR2: SGHDN, FVKESK. The CDR3 loop reads CASRPREGNTEALV.

Of note for this clonotype: One junction end disagrees with the germline gene, perhaps due to a read error. This rearrangement joins TRBV11-2 to TRBJ2-7; no definite D call. The CDR3 is made up of 14 amino acids. Germline loops: CDR1 SGHAT, CDR2 FQNNGV. The CDR3 here is CGSSLDVGEWEQYF. The CDR3 DNA follows: TGTGGCAGCAGCTTAGATGTTGGTGAATGGGAGCAGTACTTC.

As regards this clonotype: A read error is possible here, since a much larger clone lies one base away. V and J are TRBV11-3 and TRBJ2-5, with a weak D call TRBD1 (6 bases). From germline, CDR1 is SGHNT and CDR2 YENEEA. CDR3 length: 12 residues. V was pared by 0 bases and J by 7 bases, with 6 bases between. This chain's CDR3 is CASSLETGTQYF. CDR3 coding DNA: TGTGCCAGCAGCTTAGAGACAGGGACCCAGTACTTC.

A note on this clonotype: The CDR3 does not end in the conserved phenylalanine or tryptophan, so this is likely a read error. No DNA is shown, since the ends of the CDR3 on it are uncertain; the CDR3 is the one TCRdb lists. The chain combines TRBV12-3 or TRBV12-4 with TRBJ2-7; no check of the table's D call, TRBD1, against the DNA was made. A total of 15 residues make up the CDR3, ends included. The CDR3: CASTMGTGGSYEQYL.

A remark on this clonotype: Since the CDR3 does not end with the conserved phenylalanine or tryptophan, this likely comes from a read error. The rearrangement links TRBV5-4 to TRBJ2-2; perhaps TRBD2 as D (6 bases). CDR3 length: 15 amino acids. Germline V CDR1 and CDR2: SGHNT, YYREEE (reference sequence). V shed 3 bases and J shed 7 bases, with 16 bases lying between them. The CDR3 spells CASSSNRDLNGELFL. Written as DNA, the CDR3 is TGTGCCAGCAGCTCGAACCGGGACTTAAACGGGGAGCTGTTTCTT.

For this clonotype: The junction and the germline gene differ at one end; a read error may be behind it. The gene calls are TRBV12-3 or TRBV12-4 and TRBJ1-2, with TRBD1 identical over 9 bases. This CDR3 contains 15 residues. CDR3 nucleotide sequence: TGTGCCAGCGGTTTGGAGACAGGGGGAGGGTATGGCTACATCTTC. Protein: CASGLETGGGYGYIF.

Concerning this clonotype: This may be a read error, as it is one base from a much larger clone. The chain has TRBV7-2 and TRBJ2-3, with D possibly TRBD2 on 6 matching bases. This CDR3 contains 17 residues. The V end lost 3 bases, the J end lost 3 bases, and 19 bases lay between the germline ends. Germline assignment: CDR1 SGHTA and CDR2 FQGNSA. The CDR3 DNA follows: TGTGCCAGCAGCTTCATCCCGGGCGGGGCGGGGACAGATACGCAGTATTTT. This encodes CASSFIPGGAGTDTQYF.

Remarks on this clonotype: One end of the junction fails to match germline, which may point to a read error. The V and J genes are TRBV13 and TRBJ2-1; no clear D gene. CDR1 and CDR2 from the germline V gene are PRHDT and FYEKMQ (reference sequence). This CDR3 spans 11 amino acids. The CDR3 sequence: CANSLLGEQFF. The CDR3 bases are TGTGCCAACAGCCTACTGGGTGAGCAGTTCTTC. The entire variable domain, with the rest obtained from reference TRBV13 and TRBJ2-1, is as follows: AAGVIQSPRHLIKEKRETATLKCYPIPRHDTVYWYQQGPGQDPQFLISFYEKMQSDKGSIPDRFSAQQFSDYHSELNMSSLELGDSALYFCANSLLGEQFFGPGTRLTVL.

The chain is built from TRBV5-4 and TRBJ2-1, with unresolved D. Germline CDR1 and CDR2: SGHNT and YYREEE (reference sequence). Trimming took off 8 bases at V and 2 bases at J, with 17 bases between the two ends. The CDR3 loop spans 15 amino acids. The CDR3 loop is CASSPSALAYNEQFF. Written as DNA, the CDR3 is TGTGCCAGTAGCCCCTCCGCCTTAGCCTACAATGAGCAGTTCTTC.

As to this clonotype: Germline and junction disagree at one end, which may indicate a read error. CDR3 DNA sequence: TGTGCCATCAGTCATCAACCAGGGGGATACAGCTACACCTTC. Translating it yields CAISHQPGGYSYTF. The chain employs TRBV6-5 and TRBJ1-2; 7 bases are shared with TRBD1. The CDR3 has 14 amino acids. Germline assignment: CDR1 MNHEY and CDR2 SVGAGI.

In this sample, this clonotype turned up a few times. The chain combines TRBV2 with TRBJ1-1, with D tentatively TRBD1 (6 bases). CDR1 and CDR2 (germline): SNHLY, FYNNEI. CDR3 length: 15 residues. With 6 bases removed from V and 6 bases from J, the gap between germline ends came to 20 bases. The CDR3 here is CASSESAGVGPEAFF. In DNA, the CDR3 is TGTGCCAGCAGCGAGAGCGCAGGGGTTGGCCCTGAAGCTTTCTTT.

The chain joins TRBV20-1 to TRBJ2-3; 12 positions agree with TRBD2. Trimming at V came to 0 bases and at J to 6 bases, leaving 13 bases not matched to a gene. The germline V gene encodes CDR1 DFQATT and CDR2 SNEGSKA (reference sequence). The CDR3 is made up of 18 amino acids. CDR3 sequence: CSARDTRTSGMTRDTQYF. The CDR3, as DNA: TGCAGTGCTAGAGATACTAGGACTAGCGGGATGACGAGGGATACGCAGTATTTT.

This clonotype was detected many times. The chain combines TRBV25-1 with TRBJ2-5; maybe TRBD2 (5 bases). The CDR3 is 15 residues long. The V gene's germline CDR1 is MGHDK and CDR2 SYGVNS. The V gene lost 1 base and the J gene lost 2 bases, with 11 bases spanning the gap. CDR3 bases: TGTGCCAGCAGTGAATGGAGTCTAGCTCAAGAGACCCAGTACTTC. Protein: CASSEWSLAQETQYF.

This chain joins TRBV4-3 and TRBJ2-5; 7 nucleotides match TRBD2. The J segment lost 5 bases and the V segment lost 3 bases, leaving 12 bases of the junction unmatched. CDR1 and CDR2 (germline): LGHNA, YSLEER. The CDR3 is made up of 16 amino acids. Here the CDR3 reads CASSHGGTNVGETQYF. The CDR3 DNA reads as TGCGCCAGCAGCCATGGCGGGACTAACGTGGGGGAGACCCAGTACTTC.

This clonotype is medium-sized within its sample. The rearrangement joins TRBV5-1 to TRBJ2-3; TRBD2 might be the D (5 bases). V was cut by 5 bases and J by 2 bases, with 9 bases left in between. This CDR3 contains 13 residues. Germline lookup yields CDR1 SGHRS and CDR2 YFSETQ. CDR3 nucleotides: TGCGCCAGCAGGGGAGCGGTCACAGATACGCAGTATTTT. This encodes CASRGAVTDTQYF. Filled out from reference TRBV5-1 and TRBJ2-3, the complete variable domain reads KAGVTQTPRYLIKTRGQQVTLSCSPISGHRSVSWYQQTPGQGLQFLFEYFSETQRNKGNFPGRFSGRQFSNSRSEMNVSTLELGDSALYLCASRGAVTDTQYFGPGTRLTVL.

A note on this clonotype: Lacking the conserved final phenylalanine or tryptophan, this CDR3 likely reflects a read error. The chain is built from TRBV6-2 or TRBV6-3 and TRBJ2-1; 15 positions agree with TRBD2. Germline assignment: CDR1 MNHEY and CDR2 SVGEGT. The CDR3 has 13 residues. The CDR3, as DNA: TGTGGCAGCAGGACTAGCGGGAGGGCCGGACAGTTCCTC. This encodes CGSRTSGRAGQFL.

This clonotype has just one count. A read error may produce the germline difference seen at one junction end. The rearrangement joins TRBV28 to TRBJ2-7; TRBD2 might be the D (5 bases). The CDR3 totals 14 residues. Germline assignment: CDR1 MDHEN and CDR2 SYDVKM. The CDR3 spells CASGFLVGDYEQYF. The CDR3 coding sequence is TGTGCCAGCGGTTTCCTAGTGGGAGACTACGAGCAGTACTTC.

About this clonotype: A junction boundary mismatches the germline segment, possibly from a read error. CDR3 in amino acids: CASSHDADNNSPLHF. Written as DNA, the CDR3 is TGTGCCAGCAGTCACGACGCGGACAATAATTCACCCCTCCATTTT. The rearrangement uses TRBV6-5 and TRBJ1-6; D perhaps matches TRBD1 (5 bases). The CDR3 has 15 amino acids. In germline, CDR1 is MNHEY, CDR2 SVGAGI.

This clonotype has more than one count but fewer than ten. Just one base apart from a much larger clone, this may be a read error. The rearrangement uses TRBV18 and TRBJ1-4; TRBD1 is a possible D gene (5 bases). Trimming removed 3 bases at V and 7 bases at J, with 21 bases between. This CDR3 region has 17 residues. Germline V gene data show CDR1 as KGHSH and CDR2 as LQKENI. The CDR3 DNA reads as TGTGCCAGCTCACCGACCTGGGACGGAAAAAATAGTGAAAAACTGTTTTTT. Its translation is CASSPTWDGKNSEKLFF.

This chain uses TRBV5-5 with TRBJ2-4, with 7 bases identical to TRBD2. The V and J ends lost 2 bases and 8 bases, in that order; junction bases with no gene match: 16. The CDR3 extends over 17 amino acids. Per the germline V gene, CDR1 is SGHKS and CDR2 is YYEKEE (reference sequence). This CDR3 reads CASSLVGMREGSDIQYF. The DNA for the CDR3 is TGTGCCAGCAGCTTAGTAGGAATGAGGGAGGGGTCGGACATTCAGTACTTC.

This clonotype was seen once. Sequence at one end of the junction differs from germline and may be a read error. The CDR3 loop reads CASSQDWEAPYEQYF. The DNA for the CDR3 is TGCGCCAGCAGCCAAGATTGGGAGGCTCCCTACGAACAGTACTTC. The gene calls are TRBV4-3 and TRBJ2-7, with a weak D call TRBD2 (6 bases). Germline V gene data show CDR1 as LGHNA and CDR2 as YSLEER. This CDR3 spans 15 amino acids.